Below, 27 T cell receptor beta chains from the same sample are listed, as sequenced in a study of sequential checkpoint blockade in melanoma. The treatment here: randomized to nivolumab then ipilimumab (arm A) or the reverse (arm B). Profiling relied on immunoSEQ multiplex PCR, and the TCRdb table lists in-frame clones only, not all of them. The table has tens of thousands of clones, under 90% seen once. This specimen was CD8+ T cells sorted from blood (inferred from file names), taken from a patient given nivolumab and ipilimumab in sequence. Receptor source: a human donor with melanoma.

The chain has TRBV30 and TRBJ1-1; D might be TRBD1 (5 bases). The CDR3 covers 15 residues. With 0 bases removed from V and 5 bases from J, the gap between germline ends came to 16 bases. Germline CDR1 reads GTSNPN; CDR2 reads SVGIG (reference sequence). The CDR3, as DNA: TGTGCCTGGAGTGTACCGCGCAGGGTGTGGACTGAAGCTTTCTTT. It yields the protein CAWSVPRRVWTEAFF.

The J gene is TRBJ1-2, the V gene TRBV30; TRBD1 matches 7 bases. Germline V gene lookup returns CDR1 GTSNPN and CDR2 SVGIG (reference sequence). J was trimmed by 6 bases and V by 1 base; bases with no gene match: 20. The CDR3 loop spans 18 amino acids. The CDR3 region has the DNA TGTGCCTGGAGTGGGCCAGGATCTAACAGGGGCCTCTCCGATGGCTACACCTTC. It encodes CAWSGPGSNRGLSDGYTF. Filled out from reference TRBV30 and TRBJ1-2, the complete variable domain reads SQTIHQWPATLVQPVGSPLSLECTVEGTSNPNLYWYRQAAGRGLQLLFYSVGIGQISSEVPQNLSASRPQDRQFILSSKKLLLSDSGFYLCAWSGPGSNRGLSDGYTFGSGTRLTVV.

CDR3 amino acids: CASRTQGIDEKLFF. The CDR3 DNA follows: TGCGCCAGCAGGACACAGGGGATAGATGAAAAACTGTTTTTT. The chain joins TRBV5-1 to TRBJ1-4, with TRBD1 identical over 7 bases. CDR1 is SGHRS, CDR2 YFSETQ, per germline. V shed 5 bases, J shed 6 bases, and the junction held 7 bases outside the gene matches. The CDR3 totals 14 residues.

This clone was recorded only once. The chain is built from TRBV28 and TRBJ2-1; tentative D call: TRBD2 (5 bases). The V and J ends lost 8 bases and 0 bases respectively, with 8 bases between them. The CDR3 consists of 13 residues. Per germline, CDR1 MDHEN and CDR2 SYDVKM. CDR3 sequence reads: CASGLSSYNEQFF. The CDR3 nucleotides read TGTGCCAGCGGACTCAGCTCCTACAATGAGCAGTTCTTC.

J is TRBJ1-2 and V is TRBV6-5; 7 nucleotides align to TRBD1. The length of the CDR3 is 14 residues. Germline V CDR1 and CDR2: MNHEY, SVGAGI. The V gene end was trimmed by 8 bases and the J gene end by 4 bases; junction bases not matched to a gene: 10. The CDR3 bases are TGTGCCAGCTCCGGGGACAGTGGGGTCTATGGCTACACCTTC. Its translation: CASSGDSGVYGYTF.

The rearrangement joins TRBV2 to TRBJ1-2, with a weak D call TRBD1 (5 bases). Per germline, CDR1 SNHLY and CDR2 FYNNEI. The CDR3 sequence is 14 residues long. V dropped 5 bases and J dropped 2 bases, with 12 bases sitting between them. Written as DNA, the CDR3 is TGTGCCAGCAGTCCGGGGGTGGCCAACTATGGCTACACCTTC. This gives the protein CASSPGVANYGYTF.

The gene calls are TRBV10-3 and TRBJ2-7; 11 nucleotides agree with TRBD2. The J segment lost 2 bases and the V segment lost 3 bases, leaving 3 bases of the junction unmatched. The CDR3 spans 15 residues. CDR1 and CDR2 (germline): ENHRY, SYGVKD. CDR3 protein: CAISEGTSGTYEQYF. DNA for the CDR3: TGTGCCATCAGTGAAGGGACTAGCGGAACCTACGAGCAGTACTTC.

The chain combines TRBV13 with TRBJ2-7, with a weak D call TRBD1 (5 bases). The CDR3 is 13 amino acids. The germline V gene has CDR1 PRHDT and CDR2 FYEKMQ (reference sequence). V shed 5 bases and J shed 3 bases, with 11 bases lying between them. CDR3 amino acids: CASSTWTFYEQYF. CDR3 coding DNA: TGTGCCAGCAGCACCTGGACATTCTACGAGCAGTACTTC.

V usage is TRBV9 and J usage is TRBJ2-3, with D possibly matching TRBD1 (6 bases). CDR1 and CDR2 (germline): SGDLS, YYNGEE. This CDR3 contains 15 residues. The V end lost 0 bases, the J end lost 5 bases, and 13 bases lay between the germline ends. The CDR3 DNA sequence: TGTGCCAGCAGCGTAGCTTCGAGGGGGTTAGATACGCAGTATTTT. Protein product: CASSVASRGLDTQYF.

This sequence joins TRBV27 and TRBJ1-5, with D unclear. Germline V gene sequence: CDR1 MNHEY, CDR2 SMNVEV (reference sequence). V was trimmed by 4 bases and J by 0 bases, leaving 4 bases between them. CDR3 length: 13 residues. As DNA, the CDR3 is TGTGCCAGCAGTTCCAATAGCAATCAGCCCCAGCATTTT. Its protein product is CASSSNSNQPQHF.

This chain joins TRBV19 and TRBJ1-1; 7 nucleotides agree with TRBD1. Germline-derived CDR1 and CDR2 are LNHDA and SQIVND (reference sequence). V dropped 5 bases and J dropped 9; count of bases not matched to a gene: 9. The CDR3 has 13 amino acids. In DNA, the CDR3 is TGTGCCAGTAGTCCGAGGACAGGACCAAAAGCTTTCTTT. The encoded protein is CASSPRTGPKAFF.

The chain joins TRBV25-1 to TRBJ2-1; possible D gene TRBD1, 5 bases. Germline CDR1 and CDR2: MGHDK and SYGVNS. The ends were cut back, 8 bases at V and 6 bases at J, with 20 bases in the middle. The CDR3 length is 15 residues. The CDR3 spells CASHQAGPWSNEQFF. CDR3 nucleotides: TGTGCCAGCCACCAGGCAGGGCCTTGGAGCAATGAGCAGTTCTTC.

Comments on this clone: Other DNA sequences in this specimen translate into the identical CDR3. The chain is built from TRBV4-3 and TRBJ1-2; D call uncertain. This CDR3 contains 16 residues. Looked up from germline, CDR1 is LGHNA and CDR2 is YSLEER. Trimming took 3 bases from V and 0 from J, leaving 14 bases between them. CDR3: CASSQEWPDSNYGYTF. The CDR3 coding sequence is TGCGCCAGCAGCCAGGAGTGGCCCGACTCTAACTATGGCTACACCTTC.

The chain uses TRBV7-3 and TRBJ2-3, with D possibly being TRBD2 (6 bases). The V end lost 5 bases, the J end lost 4 bases, and 13 bases lay between the germline ends. Germline V gives CDR1 SGHTA, CDR2 FQGTGA. This CDR3 region has 14 residues. CDR3 DNA: TGTGCCAGCAGCCCTATTGGAGGGTCAGATACGCAGTATTTT. Encoded protein: CASSPIGGSDTQYF. The full variable domain, completed using reference TRBV7-3 and TRBJ2-3, is GAGVSQTPSNKVTEKGKYVELRCDPISGHTALYWYRQSLGQGPEFLIYFQGTGAADDSGLPNDRFFAVRPEGSVSTLKIQRTERGDSAVYLCASSPIGGSDTQYFGPGTRLTVL.

The chain has TRBV28 and TRBJ2-5; no definite D call. Trimming left V 2 bases short and J 3 bases short, with 7 bases between. Germline values: CDR1 MDHEN, CDR2 SYDVKM. The CDR3 sequence is 13 residues long. Here the CDR3 reads CASSLVQEETQYF. CDR3 nucleotide sequence: TGTGCCAGCAGTTTAGTCCAGGAAGAGACCCAGTACTTC.

Details on this clone: It is likely a read error, because the conserved phenylalanine at the end of the CDR3 is missing. Because the CDR3's place on the DNA is in doubt, the DNA is left out and the CDR3 is given as listed by TCRdb. The J gene is TRBJ2-7, the V gene TRBV10-2; the DNA was not used to check the table's D call, TRBD1. Germline lookup yields CDR1 WSHSY and CDR2 SAAADI. The CDR3 totals 9 residues, both ends included. The CDR3 reads CASKGTGDG.

V is TRBV7-6 and J is TRBJ2-1; the match to TRBD2 covers 11 bases. The CDR3 is made up of 16 amino acids. Unmatched junction bases numbered 12, after V lost 5 bases and J lost 9 bases. Germline V gene data show CDR1 as SGHVS and CDR2 as FNYEAQ. This chain's CDR3 is CASSAVSGRAPREQFF. CDR3 in DNA: TGTGCCAGCAGCGCGGTTAGCGGGAGGGCCCCTCGTGAGCAGTTCTTC.

V is TRBV19 and J is TRBJ2-7, with D possibly being TRBD2 (5 bases). With 5 bases removed from V and 3 bases from J, the gap between germline ends came to 17 bases. The CDR3 loop spans 15 amino acids. Per the germline V gene, CDR1 is LNHDA and CDR2 is SQIVND (reference sequence). The CDR3 spells CASSPALGIIYEQYF. CDR3 nucleotide sequence: TGTGCCAGTAGTCCGGCCCTCGGGATTATCTACGAGCAGTACTTC.

V usage is TRBV7-9 and J usage is TRBJ2-1, with 9 bases lining up with TRBD2. The CDR3 is 16 residues long. Germline V gene data show CDR1 as SEHNR and CDR2 as FQNEAQ (reference sequence). V lost 5 bases, J lost 3 bases, and 8 bases stayed unmatched. The DNA of the CDR3 is TGTGCCAGCAGCCCAGGAGCGGGGGGACACTACAATGAGCAGTTCTTC. It is translated as CASSPGAGGHYNEQFF.

J is TRBJ2-1 and V is TRBV5-1, with 8 bases identical to TRBD2. The J segment lost 8 bases and the V segment lost 4 bases, leaving 14 bases of the junction unmatched. CDR1 and CDR2 from the germline V gene are SGHRS and YFSETQ. The CDR3 is made up of 16 amino acids. Written as DNA, the CDR3 is TGCGCCAGCAGCCTCAGGACTATCCGGGAGGGACATGAGCAGTTCTTC. Translation: CASSLRTIREGHEQFF.

The chain links TRBV27 to TRBJ2-3; D possibly corresponds to TRBD2 (5 bases). This CDR3 is 16 amino acids long. Between the trimmed V and J ends, which lost 2 bases and 0 bases, there was a span of 12 bases. Germline V gene sequence: CDR1 MNHEY, CDR2 SMNVEV (reference sequence). CDR3 sequence reads: CASSLHTGSSTDTQYF. The CDR3 nucleotides are TGTGCCAGCAGTTTACATACGGGGTCTAGCACAGATACGCAGTATTTT.

This clone turned up a few times. The chain links TRBV4-3 to TRBJ1-4, with no clear D. Germline lookup yields CDR1 LGHNA and CDR2 YSLEER. The CDR3 sequence is 15 residues long. The V and J ends lost 1 base and 8 bases respectively, with 14 bases between them. The CDR3 nucleotides read TGCGCCAGCAGCCAAGTCCAGTCAGGCTCCGAAAAACTGTTTTTT. Protein sequence: CASSQVQSGSEKLFF.

The chain uses TRBV11-2 and TRBJ1-2; 8 positions match TRBD1. This CDR3 contains 13 residues. CDR1 is SGHAT and CDR2 is FQNNGV in the germline V gene. Trimming at V came to 2 bases and at J to 6 bases, leaving 2 bases not matched to a gene. Written as DNA, the CDR3 is TGTGCCAGCAGCTTACCCAGGGGGCATGGCTACACCTTC. Its translation: CASSLPRGHGYTF.

This sequence joins TRBV28 and TRBJ2-1, with a possible D match to TRBD2 (5 bases). The CDR3 is 15 residues long. V gave up 3 bases and J gave up 0 bases, with 9 bases separating them. Germline assignment: CDR1 MDHEN and CDR2 SYDVKM. For the CDR3, the DNA is TGTGCCAGCAGTTTGTACGGGAACTCCTACAATGAGCAGTTCTTC. It encodes CASSLYGNSYNEQFF. The variable domain in full, completed from reference TRBV28 and TRBJ2-1, reads DVKVTQSSRYLVKRTGEKVFLECVQDMDHENMFWYRQDPGLGLRLIYFSYDVKMKEKGDIPEGYSVSREKKERFSLILESASTNQTSMYLCASSLYGNSYNEQFFGPGTRLTVL.

The V call is TRBV19, the J call TRBJ1-1, with D tentatively TRBD1 (6 bases). This CDR3 has 13 residues. The V gene's germline CDR1 is LNHDA and CDR2 SQIVND (reference sequence). V was clipped by 2 bases and J by 14 bases, with 18 bases between them. In DNA form, the CDR3 reads TGTGCCAGTAGTATACCCGGTGGGGGCGAGAGGTTCTTT. Its protein product is CASSIPGGGERFF.

This clone is a singleton in its sample. The chain recombines TRBV15 with TRBJ2-3; perhaps TRBD1 as D (5 bases). Germline V CDR1 and CDR2: LNHNV, YYDKDF (reference sequence). Trimming took 0 bases from V and 4 from J, leaving 14 bases between them. CDR3 size: 16 residues. CDR3 sequence: CATSREVGQGPDTQYF. In DNA form, the CDR3 reads TGTGCCACCAGCAGAGAAGTCGGGCAGGGCCCAGATACGCAGTATTTT.

This sequence joins TRBV27 and TRBJ1-1, with a tentative D call TRBD1 (6 bases). The CDR3 has 13 amino acids. Germline V gives CDR1 MNHEY, CDR2 SMNVEV (reference sequence). Trimming pared 7 bases from V and 4 bases from J, leaving 13 bases between. CDR3 nucleotide sequence: TGTGCCAGCAAAGGACAGTTTGTCACTGAAGCTTTCTTT. Encoded protein: CASKGQFVTEAFF.